This entry lists 7 T cell receptor beta chains sequenced from one sample in a study of T cells expressing NK-cell markers. One entry per CDR3 protein, without DNA, is what TCRdb gives after re-calling the 5' RACE reads. This sample's clone table lists 200,000 to 300,000 distinct CDR3 sequences. The specimen was blood T cells: a sorted CD56 or NKG2C T cell subset, CD4+ or CD8+ T cells, or bulk PBMC T cells (not recorded which). The receptors shown here come from a woman between 18 and 75 years old in good health.

The chain employs TRBV29-1 and TRBJ2-5; TCRdb proposes TRBD2, but this gene call is untestable without DNA. Germline CDR1 SQVTM, CDR2 ANQGSEA. This CDR3 contains 12 residues. The CDR3 spells CSARWGTETQYF.

The V call is TRBV6-5, the J call TRBJ2-1; TCRdb selects TRBD2, and the lack of DNA leaves this call unchecked. CDR3 length: 15 residues. CDR1 and CDR2 from the germline V gene are MNHEY and SVGAGI. The CDR3 sequence: CASSYVGLGGNEQFF.

The chain joins TRBV7-2 to TRBJ2-3; TCRdb calls TRBD2, which cannot be checked without DNA. The length of the CDR3 is 16 residues. The V gene's germline CDR1 is SGHTA and CDR2 FQGNSA. CDR3 region: CASSYRGTSGSDTQYF.

V usage is TRBV7-8 and J usage is TRBJ2-5; checking the TCRdb D call of TRBD2 is not possible without DNA. The germline CDR1 and CDR2 sequences are SGHVS and FQNEAQ. CDR3 size: 16 residues. CDR3: CASSCEPLAGEETQYF. Variable domain in full (rest from reference TRBV7-8 and TRBJ2-5): GAGVSQSPRYKVAKRGQDVALRCDPISGHVSLFWYQQALGQGPEFLTYFQNEAQLDKSGLPSDRFFAERPEGSVSTLKIQRTQQEDSAVYLCASSCEPLAGEETQYFGPGTRLLVL.

This chain connects TRBV29-1 to TRBJ1-6. The CDR3 is 16 amino acids. The germline V gene encodes CDR1 SQVTM and CDR2 ANQGSEA. The CDR3 sequence: CSVGLGRQVGNSPLHF. Complete variable domain (other parts from reference TRBV29-1 and TRBJ1-6): SAVISQKPSRDICQRGTSLTIQCQVDSQVTMMFWYRQQPGQSLTLIATANQGSEATYESGFVIDKFPISRPNLTFSTLTVSNMSPEDSSIYLCSVGLGRQVGNSPLHFGNGTRLTVT.

This chain links TRBV28 with TRBJ1-1; TCRdb's D call, TRBD1, is unchecked because there is no DNA. Germline V gene lookup returns CDR1 MDHEN and CDR2 SYDVKM. This CDR3 comprises 12 residues. The CDR3 region is CASSLPPSEAFF.

V is TRBV5-1 and J is TRBJ1-2; TCRdb indicates TRBD1, and absent DNA this call remains unverified. The CDR3 is 14 residues long. The germline CDR1 and CDR2 sequences are SGHRS and YFSETQ. CDR3 loop: CASSSGQGYYGYTF.